The 5 T cell receptor beta chains below were found in one sample sequenced in a study of cytomegalovirus exposure and HLA in healthy donors. The PCR was carried out with 60 Vbeta primers and 13 Jbeta primers. Profiling relied on immunoSEQ multiplex PCR, and the TCRdb table lists in-frame clones only, not all of them. The sample carries about 160,000 clones, about 86% recorded once. Input material: PBMCs. The receptors were sampled from a woman aged 18-35 years in good health and CMV-seronegative.

The gene calls are TRBV5-4 and TRBJ2-7; 7 bases align to TRBD1. The CDR3 consists of 15 residues. The germline CDR1 and CDR2 sequences are SGHNT and YYREEE (reference sequence). V lost 4 bases, J lost 1 base, and 8 bases stayed unmatched. DNA of the CDR3: TGTGCCAGCAGCCGAGGGACAGCGAGTTCCTACGAGCAGTACTTC. Its protein is CASSRGTASSYEQYF.

This clone was found once. One junction end does not reproduce the germline sequence, and a read error may be involved. The chain is built from TRBV13 and TRBJ1-6, with a tentative D call TRBD1 (6 bases). Germline assignment: CDR1 PRHDT and CDR2 FYEKMQ (reference sequence). This CDR3 spans 15 amino acids. This CDR3 is CAGSAAGAGNSPLHF. The CDR3 DNA reads as TGTGCCGGCAGCGCGGCGGGGGCTGGTAATTCACCCCTCCACTTT.

The chain joins TRBV27 to TRBJ2-7; 8 bases line up with TRBD2. This CDR3 is 15 amino acids long. Germline V lookup: CDR1 MNHEY, CDR2 SMNVEV (reference sequence). V gave up 5 bases and J gave up 3 bases; unmatched junction bases: 9. This CDR3 is CASSTGTRDYYEQYF. In DNA form, the CDR3 reads TGTGCCAGCAGTACTGGGACTAGGGACTACTACGAGCAGTACTTC.

The CDR3 sequence is CASSDSTGTSGRPGELFF. The CDR3 DNA is TGTGCCAGCAGTGATTCCACTGGGACTAGCGGGAGGCCCGGGGAGCTGTTTTTT. This chain links TRBV6-4 with TRBJ2-2, with 15 bases that match TRBD2. Germline V gene sequence: CDR1 MRHNA, CDR2 SNTAGT. V dropped 3 bases and J dropped 6; count of bases not matched to a gene: 8. CDR3 length equals 18 residues.

This chain joins TRBV15 and TRBJ1-4; D might be TRBD1 (6 bases). V was trimmed by 0 bases and J by 6 bases, leaving 17 bases between them. Germline CDR1 LNHNV, CDR2 YYDKDF (reference sequence). This CDR3 spans 17 amino acids. The CDR3 region has the DNA TGTGCCACCAGCAGAGACAGGAAGGGGACATACCATGAAAAACTGTTTTTT. Encoded protein: CATSRDRKGTYHEKLFF. Full variable domain (remainder filled in from reference TRBV15 and TRBJ1-4): DAMVIQNPRYQVTQFGKPVTLSCSQTLNHNVMYWYQQKSSQAPKLLFHYYDKDFNNEADTPDNFQSRRPNTSFCFLDIRSPGLGDTAMYLCATSRDRKGTYHEKLFFGSGTQLSVL.